The rows below give T cell receptor beta chains drawn from one sample of a study of metastatic and nonmetastatic thyroid tumors. MiXCR re-clonotyped the PCR reads for TCRdb. The sample yields 34,000 or so clones, over 15% seen once. The specimen was blood. The receptors were sampled from a female donor with papillary thyroid cancer or a benign thyroid nodule (not recorded which). Some clones in this sample may be carry-over from other donors' samples. CDR3s include the opening cysteine and the closing phenylalanine or tryptophan. The order of the fields is V gene, D gene, clone size, J gene, CDR3 DNA, CDR3 protein. A D gene is named only where the DNA matches it firmly. Clone sizes are given selectively: once, few, many, or a class where the clone is expanded.

v_gene: TRBV10-2; d_gene: TRBD1; abundance: many; j_gene: TRBJ2-3; CDR3nt: TGCGCCAGCAGCGGGTCTGGGACAGGCACAGATACGCAGTATTTT; CDR3aa: CASSGSGTGTDTQYF
v_gene: TRBV9; d_gene: .; abundance: .; j_gene: TRBJ1-1; CDR3nt: TGTGCCAGCAGCCCCCGAGGAGTCAGGGAAGCTTTCTTT; CDR3aa: CASSPRGVREAFF
v_gene: TRBV20-1; d_gene: .; abundance: medium-sized; j_gene: TRBJ1-5; CDR3nt: TGCAGTGCTAGAGGGGTTGGTCAGCCCCAGCATTTT; CDR3aa: CSARGVGQPQHF
v_gene: TRBV9; d_gene: .; abundance: many; j_gene: TRBJ2-3; CDR3nt: TGTGCCAGCAGCGTAGTAGGGGCAACCACAGATACGCAGTATTTT; CDR3aa: CASSVVGATTDTQYF
v_gene: TRBV10-3; d_gene: .; abundance: many; j_gene: TRBJ2-6; CDR3nt: TGTGCCATCAGGGACAATCGGCCTGGGGCCAACGTCCTGACTTTC; CDR3aa: CAIRDNRPGANVLTF
v_gene: TRBV4-2; d_gene: .; abundance: .; j_gene: TRBJ1-4; CDR3nt: TGTGCCAGCAGCCAAGATCAGGTTGCAACTAATGAAAAACTGTTTTTT; CDR3aa: CASSQDQVATNEKLFF
v_gene: TRBV19; d_gene: .; abundance: many; j_gene: TRBJ1-1; CDR3nt: TGTGCCAGTACTTTAGGCGTTAGTGAAGCTTTCTTT; CDR3aa: CASTLGVSEAFF
v_gene: TRBV4-2; d_gene: TRBD2; abundance: many; j_gene: TRBJ2-6; CDR3nt: TGTGCCAGCAGCCAGTATGGGACTAGCGGCTCTGGGGCCAATGTCCTGACTTTC; CDR3aa: CASSQYGTSGSGANVLTF
v_gene: TRBV5-1; d_gene: .; abundance: many; j_gene: TRBJ2-5; CDR3nt: TGCGCCAGCAGCTTCGGTGGGGAGACCCAGTACTTC; CDR3aa: CASSFGGETQYF
v_gene: TRBV6-6; d_gene: .; abundance: .; j_gene: TRBJ2-2; CDR3nt: TGTGTCAGCAGTTACAGGGAATCCGGGGATCTGTTTTTT; CDR3aa: CVSSYRESGDLFF
v_gene: TRBV6-2/TRBV6-3; d_gene: TRBD1; abundance: .; j_gene: TRBJ1-2; CDR3nt: TGTGCCAGCAGTTACAGGGGGCCCGGGATGGGTGGCTACACCTTC; CDR3aa: CASSYRGPGMGGYTF
v_gene: TRBV7-9; d_gene: .; abundance: .; j_gene: TRBJ2-7; CDR3nt: TGTGCCAGCAGCTTCGGAGGAGCGACCTACGAGCAGTACTTC; CDR3aa: CASSFGGATYEQYF
v_gene: TRBV3-1; d_gene: .; abundance: .; j_gene: TRBJ1-4; CDR3nt: TGTGCCAGCAGCCAAGTGCGGCAGGGGGAAAAACTGTTTTTT; CDR3aa: CASSQVRQGEKLFF
v_gene: TRBV28; d_gene: .; abundance: medium-sized; j_gene: TRBJ1-2; CDR3nt: TGTGCCAGCAGTCGCATCGATCGCGGTAGGGACACCTTC; CDR3aa: CASSRIDRGRDTF
v_gene: TRBV27; d_gene: TRBD2; abundance: many; j_gene: TRBJ2-1; CDR3nt: TGTGCCAGCAGTTCAGCGGGAGCCTACAATGAGCAGTTCTTC; CDR3aa: CASSSAGAYNEQFF
v_gene: TRBV7-6; d_gene: .; abundance: .; j_gene: TRBJ2-1; CDR3nt: TGTGCCAGCAGCTCAATTCTATACAATGAGCAGTTCTTC; CDR3aa: CASSSILYNEQFF
v_gene: TRBV24-1; d_gene: .; abundance: .; j_gene: TRBJ2-1; CDR3nt: TGTGCCACCAGTGATCGGGGGGCGAGACAGGGCGAGAATGAGCAGTTCTTC; CDR3aa: CATSDRGARQGENEQFF
v_gene: TRBV6-1; d_gene: .; abundance: few; j_gene: TRBJ2-3; CDR3nt: TGTGCCAGCAGTGATGGGATCCAAGGGGTAGATACGCAGTATTTT; CDR3aa: CASSDGIQGVDTQYF
v_gene: TRBV4-2; d_gene: TRBD2; abundance: many; j_gene: TRBJ2-3; CDR3nt: TGTGCCAGCAGCCCCCCCTCGGCTAGCGGGAGTATAGGTGCAGATACGCAGTATTTT; CDR3aa: CASSPPSASGSIGADTQYF
v_gene: TRBV7-3; d_gene: TRBD2; abundance: .; j_gene: TRBJ2-5; CDR3nt: TGTGGCAGCAGCTTCACGGGGGGTGAGCAAACCCAGTACTTC; CDR3aa: CGSSFTGGEQTQYF
v_gene: TRBV5-1; d_gene: TRBD2; abundance: many; j_gene: TRBJ2-7; CDR3nt: TGCGCCAGCAGCTTGGCGCTAGCGGGAGATGTCGAGCAGTACTTC; CDR3aa: CASSLALAGDVEQYF
v_gene: TRBV2; d_gene: .; abundance: .; j_gene: TRBJ2-5; CDR3nt: TGTGCCAGCAGCGAGGACTGGGGTGGGGGAAAAGAGACCCAGTACTTC; CDR3aa: CASSEDWGGGKETQYF
v_gene: TRBV20-1; d_gene: .; abundance: many; j_gene: TRBJ1-4; CDR3nt: TGCAGTGCTAGTGGGGGGGGAGAGGAAAAACTGTTTTTT; CDR3aa: CSASGGGEEKLFF
v_gene: TRBV19; d_gene: .; abundance: many; j_gene: TRBJ2-7; CDR3nt: TGTGCCAGTAGTTTAACAGTGCTTTACGAGCAGTACTTC; CDR3aa: CASSLTVLYEQYF
v_gene: TRBV18; d_gene: TRBD1; abundance: .; j_gene: TRBJ2-7; CDR3nt: TGTGCCAGCTCACCACTTCCACCGGGACAGGGGACCTACGAGCAGTACTTC; CDR3aa: CASSPLPPGQGTYEQYF
v_gene: TRBV7-8; d_gene: TRBD1; abundance: many; j_gene: TRBJ2-7; CDR3nt: TGTGCCAGCAGCTCTTATTTCCCCGGGACAGGGGGCTCCTACGAGCAGTACTTC; CDR3aa: CASSSYFPGTGGSYEQYF
v_gene: TRBV7-9; d_gene: .; abundance: many; j_gene: TRBJ2-5; CDR3nt: TGTGCCAGCAGCTTAAAAGAGACCCAGTACTTC; CDR3aa: CASSLKETQYF
v_gene: TRBV11-1; d_gene: TRBD1; abundance: once; j_gene: TRBJ2-1; CDR3nt: TGTGCCAGCAGCCTCCGGACAGGGAAGAGGGATGAGCAGTTCTTC; CDR3aa: CASSLRTGKRDEQFF
v_gene: TRBV11-2; d_gene: TRBD1; abundance: many; j_gene: TRBJ1-5; CDR3nt: TGTGCCAGCAGCTGGGGACAGGGAAGTCAGCCCCAGCATTTT; CDR3aa: CASSWGQGSQPQHF
v_gene: TRBV6-6; d_gene: .; abundance: many; j_gene: TRBJ1-4; CDR3nt: TGTGCCAGCAGTTACCCACATGACAGCCCAAATGAAAAACTGTTTTTT; CDR3aa: CASSYPHDSPNEKLFF
v_gene: TRBV5-1; d_gene: .; abundance: .; j_gene: TRBJ2-4; CDR3nt: TGCGCCAGCAGCTTGTGGCAGGTGACGAAAAACATTCAGTACTTC; CDR3aa: CASSLWQVTKNIQYF
v_gene: TRBV29-1; d_gene: .; abundance: many; j_gene: TRBJ2-5; CDR3nt: TGCAGCGTAGTGGGACTTACGAAAGAGACCCAGTACTTC; CDR3aa: CSVVGLTKETQYF
v_gene: TRBV11-2; d_gene: TRBD2; abundance: once; j_gene: TRBJ2-1; CDR3nt: TGTGCCAGCATCTTAACTAGCGGGTATTACAATGAGCAGTTCTTC; CDR3aa: CASILTSGYYNEQFF
v_gene: TRBV28; d_gene: .; abundance: many; j_gene: TRBJ2-2; CDR3nt: TGTGCCAGCAGTTTTTATCAGCTTCAGAACACCGGGGAGCTGTTTTTT; CDR3aa: CASSFYQLQNTGELFF
v_gene: TRBV7-9; d_gene: TRBD1; abundance: .; j_gene: TRBJ1-1; CDR3nt: TGTGCCAGCAGCTTACCCCAGGGGGCGAACACTGAAGCTTTCTTT; CDR3aa: CASSLPQGANTEAFF
v_gene: TRBV27; d_gene: TRBD2; abundance: .; j_gene: TRBJ2-1; CDR3nt: TGTGCCAGCAGTTTAGACGCTCGACTAGCGGTCTCGTACAATGAGCAGTTCTTC; CDR3aa: CASSLDARLAVSYNEQFF
v_gene: TRBV6-1; d_gene: .; abundance: many; j_gene: TRBJ1-2; CDR3nt: TGTGCCAGCAGTGAAGCGTTGGCCCAGAAAGGTGGCTACACCTTC; CDR3aa: CASSEALAQKGGYTF
v_gene: TRBV6-1; d_gene: .; abundance: .; j_gene: TRBJ2-3; CDR3nt: TGTGCCAGCAGTGATTACGGGGCGGGTGCAGATACTCAGTATTTT; CDR3aa: CASSDYGAGADTQYF
v_gene: TRBV10-3; d_gene: TRBD1; abundance: few; j_gene: TRBJ2-4; CDR3nt: TGTGCCATCAGTGATTTCCGACAGGGGCTAGCCAAAAACATCCAGTACTTC; CDR3aa: CAISDFRQGLAKNIQYF
v_gene: TRBV15; d_gene: TRBD1; abundance: few; j_gene: TRBJ2-7; CDR3nt: TGTGACACAAGCAGGTCTACAGGGGGACCCTCCTACGAGCAGTACTTC; CDR3aa: CDTSRSTGGPSYEQYF
v_gene: TRBV6-4; d_gene: .; abundance: .; j_gene: TRBJ2-3; CDR3nt: TGTGCCAGCAGTGAACAGGGAGGTAGCACAGACACGCAGTGTTTT; CDR3aa: CASSEQGGSTDTQCF
v_gene: TRBV6-1; d_gene: TRBD2; abundance: many; j_gene: TRBJ2-1; CDR3nt: TGTGCCAGCAGTACTTCTAGCGGGAGCTACAATGAGCAGTTCTTC; CDR3aa: CASSTSSGSYNEQFF
v_gene: TRBV28; d_gene: TRBD1; abundance: few; j_gene: TRBJ2-2; CDR3nt: TGTGCCAGCTGGACAGGGGGCAACACCGGGGATCTGTTTTTT; CDR3aa: CASWTGGNTGDLFF
v_gene: TRBV6-1; d_gene: TRBD2; abundance: few; j_gene: TRBJ2-7; CDR3nt: TGTGCCAGCAGCCCCGGGACTAGCGGGAGGGTGAGGGAGCAGTACTTC; CDR3aa: CASSPGTSGRVREQYF
v_gene: TRBV18; d_gene: .; abundance: .; j_gene: TRBJ1-5; CDR3nt: TGTGCCAGCTCACAAGGCCAGAATCAGCCCCAACATTTT; CDR3aa: CASSQGQNQPQHF
v_gene: TRBV19; d_gene: .; abundance: many; j_gene: TRBJ2-2; CDR3nt: TGTGCCAGTAGTATAGATCCCGGGGAGCTGTTTTTT; CDR3aa: CASSIDPGELFF
v_gene: TRBV7-3; d_gene: .; abundance: many; j_gene: TRBJ2-3; CDR3nt: TGTGCCAGCAGCTCCGGGACACAGCCTAGCACAGATACGCAGTATTTT; CDR3aa: CASSSGTQPSTDTQYF
v_gene: TRBV19; d_gene: TRBD2; abundance: .; j_gene: TRBJ2-7; CDR3nt: TGTGCCAGTAGTATAGCGCTAGCGGAATCCTACGAGCAGTACTTC; CDR3aa: CASSIALAESYEQYF
v_gene: TRBV27; d_gene: TRBD2; abundance: many; j_gene: TRBJ2-1; CDR3nt: TGTGCCAGCAGACCTACTAGCGGGAACTACAATGAGCAGTTCTTC; CDR3aa: CASRPTSGNYNEQFF
v_gene: TRBV5-4; d_gene: .; abundance: many; j_gene: TRBJ2-2; CDR3nt: TGTGCCAGCAGCCAGGACTCGAACACCGGGGAGCTGTTTTTT; CDR3aa: CASSQDSNTGELFF
v_gene: TRBV7-7; d_gene: .; abundance: many; j_gene: TRBJ2-1; CDR3nt: TGTGCTAGCAGCTTAGCCCCAAACTCCTACAATGAGCAGTTCTTC; CDR3aa: CASSLAPNSYNEQFF
v_gene: TRBV20-1; d_gene: .; abundance: .; j_gene: TRBJ2-1; CDR3nt: TGCAGTGCTAGGGAGTTGGCAGGGTTTCACAATGAGCAGTTCTTC; CDR3aa: CSARELAGFHNEQFF
v_gene: TRBV20-1; d_gene: TRBD1; abundance: .; j_gene: TRBJ2-2; CDR3nt: TGCAGTGCTAGATATCACCGGTACAGGGGGCTAGGCGGGGAGCTGTTTTTT; CDR3aa: CSARYHRYRGLGGELFF
v_gene: TRBV6-4; d_gene: TRBD2; abundance: many; j_gene: TRBJ2-2; CDR3nt: TGTGCCAGCAGTGGGACTAGCACCGGGGAGCTGTTTTTT; CDR3aa: CASSGTSTGELFF
v_gene: TRBV3-1; d_gene: .; abundance: many; j_gene: TRBJ1-1; CDR3nt: TGTGCCAGCAGCCAAGATCGGGCCGCGAGTTTTGAAGCTTTCTTT; CDR3aa: CASSQDRAASFEAFF